The clone carrying this T cell receptor (beta chain) was observed once. Measured with immunoSEQ multiplex PCR; TCRdb has only the in-frame clones, and not every one. The sample has 46,000 or so clones, 90% seen once. The record originates from a study of blood T cell repertoires in COVID-19. Turning to the study itself: PBMCs, B-cell-depleted T cells, or T cells provided the cDNA or gDNA that made up the material.

CDR1 and CDR2 (germline): SGDLS, YYNGEE. The CDR3 extends over 16 amino acids. Trimming removed 4 bases at V and 4 bases at J, with 21 bases between. This TCR was sampled from a man between 65 and 79 years old with active COVID-19. The sequencing input was peripheral blood. The V gene is TRBV9, the J gene TRBJ2-7, with D perhaps matching TRBD2 (6 bases). Here the CDR3 DNA reads TGTGCCAGCAGCCCCAGCTTGGCAGTAGGGAGGTACGAGCAGTACTTC. Protein: CASSPSLAVGRYEQYF. Drawing the rest from reference TRBV9 and TRBJ2-7, the complete variable domain is DSGVTQTPKHLITATGQRVTLRCSPRSGDLSVYWYQQSLDQGLQFLIQYYNGEERAKGNILERFSAQQFPDLHSELNLSSLELGDSALYFCASSPSLAVGRYEQYFGPGTRLTVT.